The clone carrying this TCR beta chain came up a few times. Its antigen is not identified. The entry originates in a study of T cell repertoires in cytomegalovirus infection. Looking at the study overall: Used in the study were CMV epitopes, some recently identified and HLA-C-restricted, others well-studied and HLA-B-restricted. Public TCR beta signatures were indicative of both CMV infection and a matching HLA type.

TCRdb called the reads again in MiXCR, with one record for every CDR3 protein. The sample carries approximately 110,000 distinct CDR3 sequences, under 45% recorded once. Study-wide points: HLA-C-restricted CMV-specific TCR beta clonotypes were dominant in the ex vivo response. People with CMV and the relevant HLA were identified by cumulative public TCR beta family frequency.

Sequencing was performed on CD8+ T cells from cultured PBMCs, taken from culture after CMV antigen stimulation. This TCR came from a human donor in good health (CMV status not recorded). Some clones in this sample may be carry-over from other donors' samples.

CDR3 sequence: CATSDTGGDTQYF. The CDR3, as DNA: TGTGCCACCAGTGATACCGGGGGAGATACGCAGTATTTT. This chain joins TRBV24-1 and TRBJ2-3; possibly TRBD2 for D (6 bases). Trimming pared 3 bases from V and 5 bases from J, leaving 8 bases between. CDR1 and CDR2 from the germline V gene are KGHDR and SFDVKD. CDR3 length: 13 residues.